The entry below gives a single TCR beta chain sequence along with its context. The germline gives CDR1 MNHEY, CDR2 SVGAGI. This CDR3 comprises 15 residues. The J segment lost 4 bases and the V segment lost 6 bases, leaving 8 bases of the junction unmatched. The data are from a study of blood T cell repertoires in COVID-19. As handled by the study authors: How many nucleated cells were present was estimated from reference gene primer amplification. The method was immunoSEQ multiplex PCR; TCRdb's version includes in-frame clones alone and lacks a portion of them. V, J and clone size are those of that table, while D and trimming were read from the DNA. The sample lists under 200,000 clones; more than 65% were seen once.

The sequence was obtained from a human donor with acute or convalescent COVID-19. The donor label of this sample is uncertain. Material for sequencing was peripheral blood. The chain has TRBV6-5 and TRBJ1-5; 8 bases align to TRBD1. The CDR3 protein is CASSRTGIGNQPQHF. The CDR3 DNA sequence: TGTGCCAGCAGCCGGACAGGGATCGGGAATCAGCCCCAGCATTTT.